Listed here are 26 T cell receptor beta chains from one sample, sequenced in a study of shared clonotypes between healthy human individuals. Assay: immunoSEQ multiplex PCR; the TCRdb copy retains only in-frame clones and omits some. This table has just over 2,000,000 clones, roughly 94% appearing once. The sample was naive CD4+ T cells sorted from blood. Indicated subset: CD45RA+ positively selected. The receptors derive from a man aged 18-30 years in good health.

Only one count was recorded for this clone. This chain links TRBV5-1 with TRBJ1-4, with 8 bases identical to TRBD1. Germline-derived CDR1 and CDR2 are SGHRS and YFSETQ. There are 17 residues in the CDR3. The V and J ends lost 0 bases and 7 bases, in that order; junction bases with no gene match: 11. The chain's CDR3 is CASSLAYAGGFSEKLFF. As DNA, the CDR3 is TGCGCCAGCAGCTTGGCTTATGCAGGGGGCTTTAGTGAAAAACTGTTTTTT.

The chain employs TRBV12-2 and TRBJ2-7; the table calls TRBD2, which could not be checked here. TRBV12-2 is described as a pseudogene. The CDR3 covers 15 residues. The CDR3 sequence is CASRSHAARNYEQYF. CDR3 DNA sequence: TGTGCAAGTCGCTCACATGCGGCAAGGAATTACGAGCAGTACTTC.

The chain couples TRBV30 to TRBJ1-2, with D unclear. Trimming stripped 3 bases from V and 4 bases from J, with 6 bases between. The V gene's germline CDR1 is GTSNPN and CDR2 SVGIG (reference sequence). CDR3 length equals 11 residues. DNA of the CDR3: TGTGCCTGGAGCGACCTCTATGGCTACACCTTC. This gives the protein CAWSDLYGYTF.

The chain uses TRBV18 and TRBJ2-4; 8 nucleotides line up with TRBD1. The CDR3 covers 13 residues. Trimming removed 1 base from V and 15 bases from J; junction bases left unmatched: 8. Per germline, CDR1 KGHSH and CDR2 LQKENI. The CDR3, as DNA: TGTGCCAGCTCACCACTTCCCACAGGGGGACTGTACTTC. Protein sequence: CASSPLPTGGLYF.

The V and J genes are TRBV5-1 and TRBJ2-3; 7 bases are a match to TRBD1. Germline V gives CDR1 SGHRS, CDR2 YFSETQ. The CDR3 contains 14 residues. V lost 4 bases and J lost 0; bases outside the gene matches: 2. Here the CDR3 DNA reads TGCGCCAGCAGCGAGGGACAGAGCACAGATACGCAGTATTTT. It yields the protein CASSEGQSTDTQYF.

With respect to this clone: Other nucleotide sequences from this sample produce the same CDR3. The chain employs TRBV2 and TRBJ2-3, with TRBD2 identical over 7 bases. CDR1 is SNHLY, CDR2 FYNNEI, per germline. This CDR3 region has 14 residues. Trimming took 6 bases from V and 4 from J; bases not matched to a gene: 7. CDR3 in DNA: TGTGCCAGCAGCCCGGGACTACCCCCAGATACGCAGTATTTT. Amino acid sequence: CASSPGLPPDTQYF.

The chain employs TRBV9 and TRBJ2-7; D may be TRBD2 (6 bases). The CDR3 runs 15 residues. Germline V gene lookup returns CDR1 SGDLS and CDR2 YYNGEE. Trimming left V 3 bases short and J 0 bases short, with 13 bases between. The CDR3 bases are TGTGCCAGCAGCGATAACTCCGGGAGCTCCTACGAGCAGTACTTC. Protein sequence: CASSDNSGSSYEQYF.

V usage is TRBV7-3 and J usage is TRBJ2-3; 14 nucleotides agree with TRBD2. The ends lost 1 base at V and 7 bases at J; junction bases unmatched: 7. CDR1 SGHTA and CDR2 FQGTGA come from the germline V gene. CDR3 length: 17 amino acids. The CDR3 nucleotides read TGTGCCAGCAGCTTAAATACCGGGACTAGCGGGGGTAATACGCAGTATTTT. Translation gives CASSLNTGTSGGNTQYF.

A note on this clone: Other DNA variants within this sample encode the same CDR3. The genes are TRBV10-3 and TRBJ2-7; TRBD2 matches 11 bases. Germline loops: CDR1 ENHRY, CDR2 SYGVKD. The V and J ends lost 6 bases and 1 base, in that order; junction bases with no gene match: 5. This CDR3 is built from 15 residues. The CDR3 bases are TGTGCCATCAGCACGGGACTAGCGGATTCCTACGAGCAGTACTTC. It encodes CAISTGLADSYEQYF.

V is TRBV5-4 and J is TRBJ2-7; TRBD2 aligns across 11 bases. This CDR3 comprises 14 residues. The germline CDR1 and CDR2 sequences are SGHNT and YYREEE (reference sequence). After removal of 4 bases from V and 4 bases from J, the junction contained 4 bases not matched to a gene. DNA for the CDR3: TGTGCCAGCAGCGGTACTAGCGGGAGATACGAGCAGTACTTC. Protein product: CASSGTSGRYEQYF.

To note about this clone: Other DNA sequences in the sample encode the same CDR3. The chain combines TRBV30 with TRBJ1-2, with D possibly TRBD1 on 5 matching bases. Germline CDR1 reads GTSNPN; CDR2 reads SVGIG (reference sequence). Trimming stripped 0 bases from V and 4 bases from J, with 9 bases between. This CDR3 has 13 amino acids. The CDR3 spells CAWSVGGSYGYTF. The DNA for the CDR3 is TGTGCCTGGAGTGTTGGGGGGTCCTATGGCTACACCTTC.

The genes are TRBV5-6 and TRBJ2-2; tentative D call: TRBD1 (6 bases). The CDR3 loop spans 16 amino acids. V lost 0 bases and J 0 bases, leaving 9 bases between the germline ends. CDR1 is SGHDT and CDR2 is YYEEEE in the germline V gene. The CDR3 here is CASSLAGVTNTGELFF. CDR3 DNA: TGTGCCAGCAGCTTGGCAGGGGTCACGAACACCGGGGAGCTGTTTTTT.

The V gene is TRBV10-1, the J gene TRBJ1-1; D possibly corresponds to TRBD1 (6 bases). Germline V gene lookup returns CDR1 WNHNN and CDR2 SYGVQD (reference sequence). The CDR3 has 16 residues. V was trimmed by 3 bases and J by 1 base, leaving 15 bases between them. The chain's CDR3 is CASSDSGALGNTEAFF. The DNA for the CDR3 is TGCGCCAGCAGTGACTCGGGGGCACTGGGGAACACTGAAGCTTTCTTT.

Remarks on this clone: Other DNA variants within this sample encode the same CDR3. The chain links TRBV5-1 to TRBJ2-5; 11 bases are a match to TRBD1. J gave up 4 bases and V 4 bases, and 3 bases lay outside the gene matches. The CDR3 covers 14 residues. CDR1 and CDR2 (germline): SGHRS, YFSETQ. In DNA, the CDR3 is TGCGCCAGCAGCGGACAGGGGGCGGGAGAGACCCAGTACTTC. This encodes CASSGQGAGETQYF.

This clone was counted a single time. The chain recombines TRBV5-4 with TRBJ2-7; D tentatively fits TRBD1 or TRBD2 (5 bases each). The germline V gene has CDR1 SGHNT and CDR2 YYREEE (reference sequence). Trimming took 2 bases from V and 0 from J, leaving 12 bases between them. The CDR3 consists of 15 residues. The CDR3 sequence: CASSFPGRSSYEQYF. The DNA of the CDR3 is TGTGCCAGCAGCTTCCCGGGACGGAGCTCCTACGAGCAGTACTTC.

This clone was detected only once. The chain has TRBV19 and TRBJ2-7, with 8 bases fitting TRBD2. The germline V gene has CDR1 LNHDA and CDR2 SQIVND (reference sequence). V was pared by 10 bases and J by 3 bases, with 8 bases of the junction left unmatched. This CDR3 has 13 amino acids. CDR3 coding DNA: TGTGCCACCACAACTAGCGGAGTCTACGAGCAGTACTTC. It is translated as CATTTSGVYEQYF. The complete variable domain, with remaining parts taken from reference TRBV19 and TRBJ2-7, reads DGGITQSPKYLFRKEGQNVTLSCEQNLNHDAMYWYRQDPGQGLRLIYYSQIVNDFQKGDIAEGYSVSREKKESFPLTVTSAQKNPTAFYLCATTTSGVYEQYFGPGTRLTVT.

The chain's CDR3 is CASRFLAGGSYEQYF. Here the CDR3 DNA reads TGTGCCAGCAGGTTCTTAGCGGGAGGGTCCTACGAGCAGTACTTC. The chain combines TRBV2 with TRBJ2-7, with 11 bases aligning to TRBD2. Unmatched junction bases numbered 5, after V lost 6 bases and J lost 1 base. Per germline, CDR1 SNHLY and CDR2 FYNNEI. The CDR3 length is 15 residues.

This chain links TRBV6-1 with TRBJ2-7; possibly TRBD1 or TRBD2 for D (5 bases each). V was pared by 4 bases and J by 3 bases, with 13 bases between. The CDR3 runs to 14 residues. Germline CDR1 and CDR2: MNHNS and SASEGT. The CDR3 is CASSVGTAGYEQYF. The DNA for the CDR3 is TGTGCCAGCAGTGTAGGGACGGCCGGCTACGAGCAGTACTTC.

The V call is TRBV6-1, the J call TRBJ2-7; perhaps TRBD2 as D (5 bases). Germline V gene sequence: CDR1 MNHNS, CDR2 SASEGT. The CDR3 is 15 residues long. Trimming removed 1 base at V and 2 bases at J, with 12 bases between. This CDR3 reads CASSEVRGLPYEQYF. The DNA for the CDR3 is TGTGCCAGCAGTGAAGTGAGAGGGCTTCCCTACGAGCAGTACTTC.

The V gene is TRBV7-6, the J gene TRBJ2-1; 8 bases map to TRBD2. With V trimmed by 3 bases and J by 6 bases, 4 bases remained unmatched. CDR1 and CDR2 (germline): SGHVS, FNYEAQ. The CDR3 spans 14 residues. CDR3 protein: CASSFSGTSNEQFF. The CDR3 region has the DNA TGTGCCAGCAGCTTCTCCGGGACTAGCAATGAGCAGTTCTTC.

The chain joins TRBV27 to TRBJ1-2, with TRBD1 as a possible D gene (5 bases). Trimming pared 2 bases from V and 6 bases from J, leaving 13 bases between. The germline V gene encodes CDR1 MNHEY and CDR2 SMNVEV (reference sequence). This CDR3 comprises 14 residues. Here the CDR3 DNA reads TGTGCCAGCAGTTTAGGGCAGGGACTAAATGGCTACACCTTC. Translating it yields CASSLGQGLNGYTF.

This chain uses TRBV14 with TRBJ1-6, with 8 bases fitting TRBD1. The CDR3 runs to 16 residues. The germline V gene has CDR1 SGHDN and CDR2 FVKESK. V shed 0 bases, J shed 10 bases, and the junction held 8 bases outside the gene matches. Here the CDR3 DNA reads TGTGCCAGCAGCCAAGAGCACAGGGGGTACCACTCACCCCTCCACTTT. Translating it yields CASSQEHRGYHSPLHF.

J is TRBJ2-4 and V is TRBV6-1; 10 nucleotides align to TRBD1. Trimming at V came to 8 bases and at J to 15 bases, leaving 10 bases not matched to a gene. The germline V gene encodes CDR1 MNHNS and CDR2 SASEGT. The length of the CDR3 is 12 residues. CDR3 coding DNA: TGTGCCAGCGGGACAGGGGATCCTGGGGGGTACTTC. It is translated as CASGTGDPGGYF.

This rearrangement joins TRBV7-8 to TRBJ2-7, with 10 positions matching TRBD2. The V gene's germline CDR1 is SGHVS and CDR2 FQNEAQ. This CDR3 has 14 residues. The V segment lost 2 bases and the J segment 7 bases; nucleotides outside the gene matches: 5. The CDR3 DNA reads TGTGCCAGCAGCTTACCAGCGGGAGGGAGAGAGCAGTACTTC. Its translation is CASSLPAGGREQYF.

CDR3 residues: CASVANGISTDTQYF. DNA for the CDR3: TGTGCCAGCGTCGCGAACGGAATTAGCACAGATACGCAGTATTTT. The rearrangement uses TRBV7-2 and TRBJ2-3; D call uncertain. From germline, CDR1 is SGHTA and CDR2 FQGNSA. V was shortened by 8 bases and J by 0 bases, with 15 bases between the two germline ends. This CDR3 has 15 residues.

In DNA form, the CDR3 reads TGTGCCAGCAGCTTAGTGGGGGGAGATGGCAATCAGCCCCAGCATTTT. This codes for CASSLVGGDGNQPQHF. The V gene is TRBV7-2, the J gene TRBJ1-5; D perhaps matches TRBD1 (5 bases). Germline V gives CDR1 SGHTA, CDR2 FQGNSA. V was pared by 1 base and J by 2 bases, with 12 bases between. The CDR3 totals 16 residues.